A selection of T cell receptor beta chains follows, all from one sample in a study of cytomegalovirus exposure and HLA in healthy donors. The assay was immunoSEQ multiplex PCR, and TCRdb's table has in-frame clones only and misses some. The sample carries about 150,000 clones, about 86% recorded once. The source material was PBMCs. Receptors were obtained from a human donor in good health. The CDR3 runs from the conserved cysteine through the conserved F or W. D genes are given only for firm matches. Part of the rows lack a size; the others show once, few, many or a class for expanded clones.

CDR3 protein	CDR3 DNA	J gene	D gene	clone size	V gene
CASAQTSWPPQYF	TGTGCCAGCGCGCAAACTAGTTGGCCCCCCCAGTACTTC	TRBJ2-7	.	.	TRBV7-8
CASSLFPLGRGPGEQFF	TGTGCCAGCAGCTTATTCCCCCTTGGCAGGGGGCCCGGTGAGCAGTTCTTC	TRBJ2-1	TRBD1	.	TRBV7-9
CASSEGPKRAGATGELFF	TGTGCCAGCAGTGAGGGGCCCAAGAGAGCGGGGGCAACCGGGGAGCTGTTTTTT	TRBJ2-2	TRBD2	many	TRBV25-1
CASRKLAGINNEQFF	TGTGCCAGCAGAAAACTAGCGGGAATCAACAATGAGCAGTTCTTC	TRBJ2-1	TRBD2	.	TRBV2
CASSPQVAGGDTQYF	TGTGCCAGCAGCCCCCAGGTAGCGGGGGGGGATACGCAGTATTTT	TRBJ2-3	TRBD2	few	TRBV7-2
CASMPGQGDTGELFF	TGCGCCAGCATGCCGGGACAGGGTGACACCGGGGAGCTGTTTTTT	TRBJ2-2	TRBD1	.	TRBV4-1
CASSADSGVYEQYF	TGTGCCAGCAGCGCAGATAGCGGGGTATACGAGCAGTACTTC	TRBJ2-7	TRBD2	.	TRBV7-8
CASIRTGENNQPQHF	TGTGCCAGTATACGGACAGGGGAAAATAATCAGCCCCAGCATTTT	TRBJ1-5	TRBD1	few	TRBV19
CAISNRGSEQYF	TGTGCCATCAGCAACAGGGGATCCGAGCAGTACTTC	TRBJ2-7	TRBD1	.	TRBV10-3
CASSPPGRGAKETQYF	TGTGCCAGCAGCCCGCCCGGTCGCGGGGCGAAAGAGACCCAGTACTTC	TRBJ2-5	.	.	TRBV7-9
CASSFGGVDGYTF	TGTGCCAGCAGTTTTGGGGGGGTCGATGGCTACACCTTC	TRBJ1-2	.	.	TRBV6-6
CASRPTEGEAFF	TGTGCCAGCAGGCCTACGGAAGGAGAGGCTTTCTTT	TRBJ1-1	.	.	TRBV11-2
CASSPTGEPYEQYF	TGTGCCAGCAGCCCGACGGGGGAACCCTACGAGCAGTACTTC	TRBJ2-7	.	.	TRBV9
CASSPGTGGVNTEAFF	TGTGCCAGCTCACCAGGGACAGGGGGCGTGAACACTGAAGCTTTCTTT	TRBJ1-1	TRBD1	once	TRBV18
CASIRSQLTDTQYF	TGCGCCAGCATTCGGAGTCAACTCACAGATACGCAGTATTTT	TRBJ2-3	.	.	TRBV23-1
CASRQGDKTNYGYTF	TGTGCCAGCCGACAGGGAGACAAGACTAACTATGGCTACACCTTC	TRBJ1-2	TRBD1	.	TRBV18
CASNSWDRGIYGYTF	TGTGCCAGTAACTCTTGGGACAGGGGGATCTATGGCTACACCTTC	TRBJ1-2	TRBD1	.	TRBV19
CAVRDSVFYGYTF	TGTGCCGTCCGGGACAGTGTGTTCTATGGCTACACCTTC	TRBJ1-2	TRBD1	.	TRBV28
CASRTGTGVMNTQYF	TGCGCCAGCAGGACCGGGACAGGGGTCATGAATACGCAGTATTTT	TRBJ2-3	TRBD1	.	TRBV4-1
CASSPLDRGVFPNTEAFF	TGCGCCAGCAGCCCACTGGACAGGGGTGTATTTCCGAACACTGAAGCTTTCTTT	TRBJ1-1	TRBD1	.	TRBV5-1
CASSPGGGRGYTF	TGTGCCAGCAGCCCTGGGGGGGGTAGGGGCTACACCTTC	TRBJ1-2	.	.	TRBV9
CASIGQIGLNEKLFF	TGTGCCAGCATTGGACAGATCGGCCTAAATGAAAAACTGTTTTTT	TRBJ1-4	.	.	TRBV6-1
CASSEPRSNYGYTF	TGTGCCAGCAGTGAACCACGGTCCAACTATGGCTACACCTTC	TRBJ1-2	.	.	TRBV6-1
CASSLSSGGAAYGANVLTF	TGCGCCAGCAGCCTGTCTAGCGGGGGGGCCGCTTATGGGGCCAACGTCCTGACTTTC	TRBJ2-6	TRBD2	once	TRBV5-1
CASSHAGYNEQFF	TGTGCCAGCAGTCACGCAGGGTACAATGAGCAGTTCTTC	TRBJ2-1	.	.	TRBV27
CASSEWAGITQYF	TGTGCCAGTAGCGAGTGGGCGGGCATAACGCAGTATTTT	TRBJ2-3	.	.	TRBV19
CASRGIAGGNWQFF	TGTGCCAGCAGGGGGATAGCGGGAGGGAATTGGCAGTTCTTC	TRBJ2-1	TRBD2	.	TRBV27
CASSLPGTSTDTQYF	TGTGCCAGCAGTTTACCCGGGACTAGCACAGATACGCAGTATTTT	TRBJ2-3	.	.	TRBV27
CASSGGGAGANVLTF	TGTGCCAGCAGTGGGGGGGGCGCTGGGGCCAACGTCCTGACTTTC	TRBJ2-6	.	.	TRBV6-1